This TCR beta chain was profiled in a study of T cells in women clearing cervical HPV infection (dated by TCRdb to the late 2010s). With regard to the full study: The cases were about 25 women with histologically confirmed HPV16-related CIN3 or worse, and 2 of these cases were invasive cancers. The controls were some 23 women whose single incident HPV16 infection cleared within 12 months with no development of precancer or cancer. Blood from cases was drawn at the visit where the lesion was first identified, while blood from controls was drawn once the infection was no longer detected. For cases, the median interval between lesion detection and blood sampling was more than 130 days, with an interquartile range of about 85 to 220 days. Since HLA typing was available for only a few women, HLA type could not be ruled out as a confounder. An exploratory proof-of-principle case-control study, nested within the Guanacaste HPV Natural History Study in Costa Rica, was conducted to compare TCR repertoires across cervical HPV16 outcomes. Cases were matched to controls by age within five years and by the year the sample was collected. Median age was 34 years in cases versus 38 in controls, and baseline characteristics did not differ significantly. The parent cohort enrolled under 11,000 women aged 18 or older in Guanacaste, Costa Rica, in about 1993 to 1994 and followed the women for seven years. Quality controls consisted of five blinded duplicates per group, for a total of some 60 samples made up of some 50 participants and some 10 replicates.

Every participant had a single incident cervical HPV16 infection, and prevalent HPV16 infections were excluded. Cervical HPV DNA was detected by MY09/MY11 PCR and genotyped by dot-blot hybridization. Approximately 15 mL of heparinized blood were centrifuged, and the buffy coat was aliquoted, frozen at -30°C, then stored at -80°C. QIAGEN kits were used to extract genomic DNA from buffy coat specimens. Here is what the overall study found, with its caveats: Cases were distinguished from controls with an estimated AUC of roughly 0.79 by random forest classifiers combining richness and V gene abundances. TRBV6-7 relative abundance was lower in cases than in controls (roughly 0.12% versus 0.17%; Bonferroni P = 0.0008). Across sequencing depths, CIN3+ cases showed significantly higher TCR repertoire richness than controls, but evenness did not differ between the groups. Because the number of T cells per sample was unknown, the richness differences could reflect varying T-cell content rather than repertoire biology. The cross-sectional design could not show whether the associations came before the infection or were a result of it, and neither effector/memory subsets nor HPV-specific T cells were isolated.

The immunoSEQ assay used multiplex PCR to amplify TCR beta CDR3 regions from an average of around 1.2 ug of genomic DNA per sample. To correct primer bias, the assay used a complete synthetic TCR repertoire to set an amplification baseline. The amplicons were sequenced on the Illumina platform. For the original study's pipeline: Error correction of the sequences involved clustering with frequency ratios plus a modified nearest-neighbor algorithm, after which the sequences were analyzed in the immunoSEQ Analyzer using IMGT gene definitions. TCR richness and evenness were averaged over 20 rarefaction repeats at each rarefaction depth, excluding samples with fewer sequences than the depth. V, D and J gene relative abundances were compared between groups with Wilcoxon rank sum tests, applying FDR correction. In the blinded duplicates, the intraclass correlation was less than 97% for TCR richness and averaged around 78% across 65 to 75 gene segments. TCRdb carries this immuneACCESS record with in-frame sequences only. Its versions omit some clonotypes, under half of them owing to an unresolved V gene in the studies checked, with the rest unexplained. D and trimming were read from the DNA, whereas the V and J calls and clone size are those reported in that table. The sample has tens of thousands of clones on record. The top ten hold 1.4% of the sample.

A word on this clone: Its antigen specificity is not known. The CDR3 end is not reached by the read, which stops 3 residues before it; the germline J gene fills it in.

Including cysteine and phenylalanine, the CDR3 has 12 amino acids. The DNA covers only part of the CDR3, 27 bases in frame from base 1. At the junction V is shortened by 7 bases and J by 5 bases, with 11 bases in between. From the germline V gene, CDR1 is MNHEY and CDR2 is SVGEGT. The rearranged chain carries TRBV6-2 or TRBV6-3 and TRBJ1-1, with no reliable assignment of the D segment. The clonotype comes from a woman between 18 and 75 years old with a cervical HPV16 infection that either progressed to CIN3+ or cleared (not recorded which). Sequencing was done on a sample of blood buffy coat. The sequenced part of the CDR3 DNA is TGTGCCAGCACTACCCTAGTTACTGAA. Its protein reads: CASTTLVTE. The CDR3 in full is CASTTLVTEAFF.